The clone carrying this TCR beta chain was observed many times. Its antigen is currently unknown. The data derive from a study of T cells in Graves' hyperthyroidism and ophthalmopathy. Looking at the study overall: It was at initial diagnosis, before any treatment, that peripheral blood was collected. Study-wide results and caveats: The majority of expanded thyroid clonotypes above 0.001 also appeared in blood.

The V gene's germline CDR1 is SGDLS and CDR2 YYNGEE. The CDR3 covers 16 residues. V gave up 5 bases and J gave up 5 bases; unmatched junction bases: 15. Amplified TCR beta CDR3 regions came from RNA transcripts. An initial round of RT-PCR targeting the TCR CDR3 relied on the HTBI primer set. TCRdb re-called the multiplex PCR reads through MiXCR, storing one row per CDR3 protein. The data hold hundreds of thousands of distinct CDR3 sequences, with about 14% observed a single time. This receptor was obtained from a woman aged 45-65 years with Graves' ophthalmopathy. The chain is built from TRBV9 and TRBJ1-1; 7 nucleotides agree with TRBD1. Specimen: blood. CDR3 in amino acids: CASSRLQGRGGTEAFF. Here the CDR3 DNA reads TGTGCCAGCAGTCGTCTACAGGGGCGAGGGGGGACTGAAGCTTTCTTT. The full variable domain, with the rest looked up from reference TRBV9 and TRBJ1-1, is DSGVTQTPKHLITATGQRVTLRCSPRSGDLSVYWYQQSLDQGLQFLIQYYNGEERAKGNILERFSAQQFPDLHSELNLSSLELGDSALYFCASSRLQGRGGTEAFFGQGTRLTVV.